The present TCR beta chain was sequenced within a study of T cells after posttransplantation cyclophosphamide. Study-wide results and limits: Skin or GI-infiltrating T cells shared few TRB sequences with blood. Donor CD8+ memory clones often dominated recipient blood repertoires at later times.

Peripheral blood was collected from the related graft donor on the marrow donation day. V lost 6 bases, J lost 3 bases, and 14 bases lay in between. The CDR3 spans 14 residues. Per germline, CDR1 LNHDA and CDR2 SQIVND (reference sequence). TCRdb's copy holds only in-frame clones and misses some; the assay was immunoSEQ multiplex PCR. The sample presents tens of thousands of clones, none singletons. This clone was detected many times. What it binds is not known. This chain uses TRBV19 with TRBJ1-1; tentatively, D is TRBD1 (6 bases). The TCR was taken from a woman in her fifties or sixties in good health and a related stem cell transplant donor. Sequencing used PBMCs. CDR3 region: CASSPQGRDTEAFF. The CDR3 region has the DNA TGTGCCAGTAGCCCACAGGGAAGGGACACTGAAGCTTTCTTT.